This T cell receptor beta chain was identified during a study of monozygotic twins with inflammatory bowel disease. Each TCR library consumed 3,000 to 4,500 ng of total RNA. TCRdb reanalyzed the 5' RACE reads, giving one entry per CDR3 protein sequence and no DNA. This sample's table has 420,000 or so distinct CDR3 sequences. Regarding this clonotype: Its antigen is still unknown.

Germline V lookup: CDR1 SGHDN, CDR2 FVKESK. The length of the CDR3 is 17 residues. Study findings and constraints: IBD patients exhibited fewer clonotypes shared with other individuals than healthy twins, particularly with disease activity.

This sequence was found in a human donor with ulcerative colitis or Crohn's disease, or a healthy co-twin of an affected twin (not recorded which). The specimen sequenced was blood. The chain joins TRBV14 to TRBJ1-6. CDR3: CASSLSTSGSYNSPLHF.